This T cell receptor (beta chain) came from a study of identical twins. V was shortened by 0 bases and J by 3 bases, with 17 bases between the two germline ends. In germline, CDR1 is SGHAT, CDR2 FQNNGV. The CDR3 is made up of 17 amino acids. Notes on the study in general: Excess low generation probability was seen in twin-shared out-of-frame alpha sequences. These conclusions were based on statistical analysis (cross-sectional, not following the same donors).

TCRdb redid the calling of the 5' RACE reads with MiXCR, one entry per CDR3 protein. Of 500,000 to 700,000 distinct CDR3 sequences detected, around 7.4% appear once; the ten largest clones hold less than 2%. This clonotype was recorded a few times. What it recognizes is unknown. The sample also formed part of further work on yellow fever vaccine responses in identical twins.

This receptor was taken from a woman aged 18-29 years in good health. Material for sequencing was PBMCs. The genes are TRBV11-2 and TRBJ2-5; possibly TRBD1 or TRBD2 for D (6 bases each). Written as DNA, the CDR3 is TGTGCCAGCAGCTTAGATTCCCAGGCGAGGGGGGAAGAGACCCAGTACTTC. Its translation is CASSLDSQARGEETQYF.